This TCR beta chain is from a study of cytomegalovirus exposure and HLA in healthy donors. Overall study context: About 85 million unique TCRs from HLA-typed donors were held in an early release of data.

Study conclusions and caveats: High specificity and sensitivity for cytomegalovirus status were reported for the classifier. In a later analysis, CMV-associated beta chains were mostly HLA-associated, it appeared.

V lost 5 bases to trimming and J lost 6 bases; unmatched junction nucleotides: 5. The CDR3 is made up of 16 amino acids. CDR1 and CDR2 from the germline V gene are SGHAT and FQNNGV. This clone was detected only a few times. Its antigen is not identified. 13 Jbeta primers and 60 Vbeta primers were used for the PCR. Data came from immunoSEQ multiplex PCR; TCRdb stores just in-frame clones and leaves some out. This sample has around 120,000 clones; approximately 70% occur once, and the top ten carry 3.5% to 4%. The gene calls are TRBV11-2 and TRBJ2-1, with 15 bases matching TRBD2. Sequencing input: PBMCs. The receptor's source is a young man in good health and CMV-seropositive. Written as DNA, the CDR3 is TGTGCCAGCAGCGGCAGGACTAGCGGGGGGGCCAATGAGCAGTTCTTC. This codes for CASSGRTSGGANEQFF.